This entry concerns a single T cell receptor beta chain. These data are taken from a study of siplizumab effects on memory and regulatory T cells. V gave up 5 bases and J gave up 8 bases; unmatched junction bases: 2. Germline assignment: CDR1 LNHNV and CDR2 YYDKDF (reference sequence). This CDR3 is built from 12 residues. Here immunoSEQ multiplex PCR was the method, and the copy in TCRdb shows in-frame clones only, minus some. The sample records more than 90,000 clones, around 90% being singletons. This TCR came from a human donor in good health. This chain joins TRBV15 and TRBJ2-3, with 9 bases lining up with TRBD2. The sequencing input was non-Treg CD4+ T cells sorted from blood. CDR3 amino acids: CATSPAGGTQYF. CDR3 coding DNA: TGTGCCACCAGCCCAGCGGGAGGTACGCAGTATTTT.